One T cell receptor beta chain is described in this entry. Its antigen is undetermined. This entry belongs to a study of memory CD4+ T cells and cytomegalovirus serostatus. General observations from the study: Suggested: most of the CMV-linked TCR signature lies in CD4+ memory cells.

Assay used: immunoSEQ multiplex PCR; TCRdb lists only in-frame clones, some missing. The table records 56,000 or so clones, over 80% of them present only once. Single viable CD3+CD4+CD8-CD45RO+ cells were sorted as the memory CD4+ T cells. This TCR was recovered from an adult in good health and CMV-seronegative. The sequenced sample consisted of memory CD4+ T cells from blood.

CDR3 loop: CASSVGGLDLNEQFF. In DNA, the CDR3 is TGTGCCAGCAGCGTAGGGGGGCTAGACCTCAATGAGCAGTTCTTC. The J gene is TRBJ2-1, the V gene TRBV9; possibly TRBD1 for D (6 bases). V was clipped by 0 bases and J by 6 bases, with 13 bases between them. The CDR3 consists of 15 residues. Germline CDR1 and CDR2: SGDLS and YYNGEE.